Listed here are 25 T cell receptor beta chains from one sample, sequenced in a study of T cell responses to AZD1222 COVID-19 vaccine. Sequencing was performed with immunoSEQ multiplex PCR; in TCRdb, only in-frame clones are kept and a portion is missing. Seen here are approximately 100,000 clones, about 95% observed once, and the top ten hold 2.2%. The source material was peripheral blood, sampled on day 0 of AZD1222 vaccination. The receptors here all came from an adult in good health.

The chain couples TRBV6-5 to TRBJ1-2, with 8 bases that match TRBD1. J gave up 8 bases and V 1 base, and 9 bases lay outside the gene matches. The CDR3 sequence is 15 residues long. Germline loops: CDR1 MNHEY, CDR2 SVGAGI. CDR3 nucleotide sequence: TGTGCCAGCAGTTACTTGAGACAGGGGCAGAGAGGCTACACCTTC. It translates to CASSYLRQGQRGYTF.

The chain links TRBV5-1 to TRBJ2-1, with TRBD1 as a possible D gene (6 bases). Looked up from germline, CDR1 is SGHRS and CDR2 is YFSETQ. V shed 1 base and J shed 7 bases, with 12 bases lying between them. This CDR3 is built from 14 residues. The CDR3, as DNA: TGCGCCAGCAGCTTGACAGGGTCGTCGAATGAGCAGTTCTTC. It is translated as CASSLTGSSNEQFF.

V and J are TRBV11-2 and TRBJ1-1; tentative D call: TRBD1 (5 bases). Between the trimmed V and J ends, which lost 8 bases and 1 base, there was a span of 20 bases. The CDR3 totals 16 residues. CDR1 is SGHAT, CDR2 FQNNGV, per germline. In DNA form, the CDR3 reads TGTGCCAGCCTACGGTTTACAGGCCGTCCGAACACTGAAGCTTTCTTT. This translates into CASLRFTGRPNTEAFF.

CDR3 DNA: TGTGCCAGCAGTGAGCAGGACAGGGCCACAAGAGCTTTCTTT. It yields the protein CASSEQDRATRAFF. The chain joins TRBV2 to TRBJ1-1; 8 bases fit TRBD1. Trimming took 3 bases from V and 10 from J; bases not matched to a gene: 10. CDR1 SNHLY and CDR2 FYNNEI come from the germline V gene. The CDR3 consists of 14 residues.

This chain links TRBV11-2 with TRBJ1-4, with TRBD1 identical over 7 bases. The CDR3 consists of 14 residues. Looked up from germline, CDR1 is SGHAT and CDR2 is FQNNGV. V lost 5 bases and J lost 8; bases outside the gene matches: 8. In DNA, the CDR3 is TGTGCCAGCAGCGACAGGGTATTGGGGGAAAAACTGTTTTTT. Translating it yields CASSDRVLGEKLFF.

V gene TRBV11-2 combines with J gene TRBJ1-4; TRBD1 is a possible D gene (5 bases). The CDR3 spans 16 residues. V shed 2 bases and J shed 12 bases, with 22 bases lying between them. CDR1 is SGHAT and CDR2 is FQNNGV in the germline V gene. The CDR3 DNA reads as TGTGCCAGCAGCTTAACGGGGAGCGGGGCGTTGGAGGAACTGTTTTTT. This translates into CASSLTGSGALEELFF.

The J gene is TRBJ2-5, the V gene TRBV7-2; TRBD2 matches 8 bases. The V gene end was trimmed by 2 bases and the J gene end by 1 base; junction bases not matched to a gene: 9. This CDR3 is 17 amino acids long. From germline, CDR1 is SGHTA and CDR2 FQGNSA. The chain's CDR3 is CASSLTLGGGFQETQYF. CDR3 sequence (DNA): TGTGCCAGCAGCTTAACGTTGGGCGGGGGGTTCCAAGAGACCCAGTACTTC.

The rearrangement joins TRBV6-5 to TRBJ2-2; a possible D gene is TRBD1 (5 bases). This CDR3 contains 15 residues. Per the germline V gene, CDR1 is MNHEY and CDR2 is SVGAGI. V lost 2 bases to trimming and J lost 2 bases, with 9 bases between them. CDR3 region: CASSYETANTGELFF. In DNA form, the CDR3 reads TGTGCCAGCAGTTACGAGACAGCCAACACCGGGGAGCTGTTTTTT.

The genes are TRBV12-3 or TRBV12-4 and TRBJ1-5; no clear D gene. V was clipped by 6 bases and J by 5 bases, with 11 bases between them. The CDR3 is made up of 13 amino acids. The CDR3 loop is CASRTDLDQPQHF. CDR3 DNA: TGTGCCAGCAGGACCGACTTGGATCAGCCCCAGCATTTT.

This clone appeared a single time. This chain joins TRBV2 and TRBJ1-2, with D possibly being TRBD1 (5 bases). Germline-derived CDR1 and CDR2 are SNHLY and FYNNEI. V gave up 6 bases and J gave up 4 bases, with 18 bases separating them. The CDR3 totals 15 residues. The CDR3 spells CASSDRRAGLYGYTF. In DNA form, the CDR3 reads TGTGCCAGCAGCGATAGGCGGGCGGGACTCTATGGCTACACCTTC.

This rearrangement joins TRBV18 to TRBJ1-2, with D maybe TRBD1 (6 bases). The CDR3 length is 17 residues. V gave up 6 bases and J gave up 3 bases, with 23 bases separating them. Germline values: CDR1 KGHSH, CDR2 LQKENI. The CDR3 sequence is CASSPEGTGTGDYGYTF. The CDR3 DNA sequence: TGTGCCAGCTCCCCAGAGGGTACAGGGACGGGCGACTATGGCTACACCTTC. Filled out from reference TRBV18 and TRBJ1-2, the complete variable domain reads NAGVMQNPRHLVRRRGQEARLRCSPMKGHSHVYWYRQLPEEGLKFMVYLQKENIIDESGMPKERFSAEFPKEGPSILRIQQVVRGDSAAYFCASSPEGTGTGDYGYTFGSGTRLTVV.

The chain couples TRBV3-1 (or the pseudogene TRBV3-2) to TRBJ2-7; 7 bases agree with TRBD1. Unmatched junction bases numbered 15, after V lost 4 bases and J lost 6 bases. From germline, CDR1 is LGHDT and CDR2 YNNKEL (reference sequence). The CDR3 totals 16 residues. DNA for the CDR3: TGTGCCAGCAGCCGCAAAATCGGAACAGGGGTAGCCGAGCAGTACTTC. Encoded protein: CASSRKIGTGVAEQYF.

V and J are TRBV4-1 and TRBJ1-1; no firm D call. The CDR3 covers 14 residues. Germline loops: CDR1 MGHRA, CDR2 YSYEKL. Deletions cut 0 bases from V and 0 bases from J, with 5 bases between. CDR3 nucleotide sequence: TGCGCCAGCAGCCAAGATGCAATGAACACTGAAGCTTTCTTT. Its translation is CASSQDAMNTEAFF.

The chain couples TRBV2 to TRBJ1-2; weak D call: TRBD1 (5 bases). This CDR3 contains 14 residues. V shed 4 bases and J shed 4 bases, with 13 bases lying between them. CDR1 is SNHLY and CDR2 is FYNNEI in the germline V gene. The CDR3, as DNA: TGTGCCAGCAGTGCAGGTGGTGGGGGCTATGGCTACACCTTC. Amino acids: CASSAGGGGYGYTF.

The rearrangement links TRBV7-9 to TRBJ2-3; tentatively, D is TRBD2 (7 bases). Germline CDR1 reads SEHNR; CDR2 reads FQNEAQ (reference sequence). Trimming took off 5 bases at V and 6 bases at J, with 18 bases between the two ends. The CDR3 contains 15 residues. The CDR3 nucleotides are TGTGCCAGCAGCAGAGGACTAGTGGGGGCGGATACGCAGTATTTT. It translates to CASSRGLVGADTQYF.

This rearrangement joins TRBV11-2 to TRBJ1-2; D unresolved. The CDR3 runs 12 residues. Trimming stripped 2 bases from V and 7 bases from J, with 8 bases between. The germline V gene has CDR1 SGHAT and CDR2 FQNNGV. The CDR3 nucleotides are TGTGCCAGCAGCTTAAGTGAGGGTGGCTACACCTTC. Encoded protein: CASSLSEGGYTF.

Here the CDR3 DNA reads TGTGCCAGCAGCCAACCTGGACCTAGCGGCTACACCTTC. Protein product: CASSQPGPSGYTF. This chain connects TRBV3-1 (or the pseudogene TRBV3-2) to TRBJ1-2, with no clear D. The CDR3 is 13 residues long. The V end lost 2 bases, the J end lost 8 bases, and 12 bases lay between the germline ends. The germline V gene encodes CDR1 LGHDT and CDR2 YNNKEL (reference sequence).

This clone was seen a single time. The V call is TRBV7-2, the J call TRBJ1-1; D perhaps matches TRBD1 (6 bases). The germline V and J ends were trimmed by 3 bases and 5 bases, with 28 bases remaining between them. CDR1 is SGHTA and CDR2 is FQGNSA in the germline V gene. This CDR3 is built from 19 residues. In nucleotides, the CDR3 is TGTGCCAGCAGCTTCTTATTGTTCCGGGACACGGGGGGAGGGACTGAAGCTTTCTTT. It codes for CASSFLLFRDTGGGTEAFF.

The chain couples TRBV6-1 to TRBJ1-2; no clear D. Between the trimmed V and J ends, which lost 2 bases and 4 bases, there was a span of 11 bases. In germline, CDR1 is MNHNS, CDR2 SASEGT. The CDR3 length is 14 residues. The CDR3 DNA follows: TGTGCCAGCAGTGAATTACTGGATGGCTATGGCTACACCTTC. It is translated as CASSELLDGYGYTF.

The gene calls are TRBV19 and TRBJ1-2, with 8 bases fitting TRBD1. Germline V CDR1 and CDR2: LNHDA, SQIVND (reference sequence). Unmatched junction bases numbered 12, after V lost 2 bases and J lost 4 bases. This CDR3 spans 17 amino acids. The CDR3 bases are TGTGCCAGTAGTATACTCGGAGGGACAGGAGAACGCTATGGCTACACCTTC. Translation gives CASSILGGTGERYGYTF.

The rearrangement uses TRBV25-1 and TRBJ1-1; D ambiguous. The CDR3 is 15 residues long. Germline V CDR1 and CDR2: MGHDK, SYGVNS. V was trimmed by 0 bases and J by 1 base, leaving 9 bases between them. CDR3 protein: CASSEYERPNTEAFF. The CDR3 DNA sequence: TGTGCCAGCAGTGAATACGAACGGCCGAACACTGAAGCTTTCTTT.

This clone was counted a single time. This rearrangement joins TRBV6-5 to TRBJ2-7; no clear D. The germline V gene encodes CDR1 MNHEY and CDR2 SVGAGI. The V end lost 4 bases, the J end lost 2 bases, and 15 bases lay between the germline ends. CDR3 length: 15 residues. The CDR3 nucleotides read TGTGCCAGCAGTTCCGGACCGGACGCGACCTACGAGCAGTACTTC. As protein: CASSSGPDATYEQYF.

The CDR3 here is CASTVIQGRETQYF. The CDR3 DNA follows: TGTGCCAGCACCGTAATCCAGGGGCGAGAGACCCAGTACTTC. V gene TRBV5-5 combines with J gene TRBJ2-5; a weak D match, TRBD1 (6 bases). The length of the CDR3 is 14 residues. Deletions cut 6 bases from V and 4 bases from J, with 16 bases between. CDR1 and CDR2 from the germline V gene are SGHKS and YYEKEE (reference sequence).

The genes are TRBV28 and TRBJ2-3, with no clear D. This CDR3 comprises 15 residues. The V gene lost 5 bases and the J gene lost 0 bases, with 12 bases spanning the gap. From germline, CDR1 is MDHEN and CDR2 SYDVKM. The CDR3 loop is CASSHEDPSTDTQYF. DNA for the CDR3: TGTGCCAGCAGTCACGAGGACCCCAGCACAGATACGCAGTATTTT.

This chain joins TRBV7-9 and TRBJ1-1; D remains unclear. V shed 5 bases and J shed 1 base, with 8 bases lying between them. The CDR3 has 13 residues. The germline V gene has CDR1 SEHNR and CDR2 FQNEAQ (reference sequence). Here the CDR3 reads CASSRAGNTEAFF. DNA for the CDR3: TGTGCCAGCAGCCGGGCGGGGAACACTGAAGCTTTCTTT.